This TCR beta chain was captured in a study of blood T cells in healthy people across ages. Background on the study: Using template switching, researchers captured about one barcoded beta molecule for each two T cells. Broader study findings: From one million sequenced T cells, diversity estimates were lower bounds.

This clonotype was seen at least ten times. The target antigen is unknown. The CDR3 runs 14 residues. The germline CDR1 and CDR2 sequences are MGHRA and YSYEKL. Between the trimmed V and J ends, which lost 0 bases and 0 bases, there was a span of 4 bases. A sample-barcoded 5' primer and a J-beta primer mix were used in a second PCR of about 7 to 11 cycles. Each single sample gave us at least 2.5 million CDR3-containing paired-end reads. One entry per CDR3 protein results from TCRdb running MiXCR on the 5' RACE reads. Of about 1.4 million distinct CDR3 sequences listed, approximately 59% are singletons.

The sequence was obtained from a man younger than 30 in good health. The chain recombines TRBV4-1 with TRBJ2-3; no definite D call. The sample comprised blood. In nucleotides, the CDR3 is TGCGCCAGCAGCCAAGATCCCAGCACAGATACGCAGTATTTT. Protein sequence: CASSQDPSTDTQYF.